These 22 T cell receptor beta chains were all obtained from the same sample, sequenced in a study of CD8+CD57+ T cells in acquired aplastic anemia. It was genomic DNA that served as the template for profiling TCR beta VDJ and CDR3. One entry per CDR3 protein results from TCRdb running MiXCR on the reads. The sample records some 42,000 distinct CDR3 sequences, 55% to 80% being singletons. What was sequenced was sorted CD4+, CD8+, or CD8+CD57+ T cells (not recorded which) from PBMCs. The receptors originated from a human donor in good health, serving as a control.

The chain employs TRBV19 and TRBJ1-2; D remains ambiguous. The V gene lost 10 bases and the J gene lost 13 bases, with 22 bases spanning the gap. The CDR3 is 12 residues long. Germline CDR1 LNHDA, CDR2 SQIVND (reference sequence). CDR3 protein: CATSGSPYGRTF. The DNA for the CDR3 is TGTGCCACCTCCGGGTCGCCCTATGGCCGCACCTTC.

The genes are TRBV7-8 and TRBJ2-1, with 7 positions matching TRBD2. The V gene end was trimmed by 2 bases and the J gene end by 6 bases; junction bases not matched to a gene: 7. Germline V gene sequence: CDR1 SGHVS, CDR2 FQNEAQ. This CDR3 is built from 15 residues. The CDR3 reads CASSLLASGRNEQFF. DNA for the CDR3: TGTGCCAGCAGCTTATTGGCTAGCGGTCGCAATGAGCAGTTCTTC.

About this clonotype itself: A much larger clone differs from this one at a single base, so this may be a read error. The CDR3 sequence is CASSLSSGGYNGQFF. CDR3 nucleotide sequence: TGTGCCAGCAGTTTGTCGTCTGGGGGATACAATGGGCAGTTCTTC. J is TRBJ2-1 and V is TRBV27; D may be TRBD1 or TRBD2 (5 bases each). The CDR3 spans 15 residues. Germline V gene lookup returns CDR1 MNHEY and CDR2 SMNVEV (reference sequence).

This clonotype was detected a few times. The chain employs TRBV2 and TRBJ2-7; D not certain. V was pared by 6 bases and J by 7 bases, with 19 bases between. Germline lookup yields CDR1 SNHLY and CDR2 FYNNEI. This CDR3 is 14 amino acids long. The CDR3, as DNA: TGTGCCAGCAGATCCGGGCCTAACCTAGTGGAGCAGTACTTC. It yields the protein CASRSGPNLVEQYF.

About this clonotype itself: One end of the junction fails to match germline, which may point to a read error. This chain links TRBV13 with TRBJ2-5; the D gene is possibly TRBD1 (6 bases). Per germline, CDR1 PRHDT and CDR2 FYEKMQ (reference sequence). The CDR3 has 15 amino acids. The CDR3 sequence: CASSLAGTREETQYF. In DNA form, the CDR3 reads TGCGCCAGCAGCTTAGCCGGGACAAGGGAAGAGACCCAGTACTTC.

This clonotype was found many times. The chain joins TRBV10-3 to TRBJ1-3; TRBD1 might be the D (5 bases). The germline V and J ends were trimmed by 6 bases and 0 bases, with 12 bases remaining between them. Germline V gene sequence: CDR1 ENHRY, CDR2 SYGVKD. The CDR3 is made up of 15 amino acids. The CDR3 coding sequence is TGTGCCATCAGGGGGGGTGAATTCTCTGGAAACACCATATATTTT. This translates into CAIRGGEFSGNTIYF.

This clonotype has a handful of counts. The chain joins TRBV24-1 to TRBJ2-1; 10 nucleotides align to TRBD2. The CDR3 contains 15 residues. The trim removed 6 bases at V and 2 bases at J, leaving 3 bases unmatched. The germline V gene encodes CDR1 KGHDR and CDR2 SFDVKD. The CDR3 DNA sequence: TGTGCCACCAGTACTAGCGGGATTACCTACAATGAGCAGTTCTTC. Amino acid sequence: CATSTSGITYNEQFF.

This chain uses TRBV2 with TRBJ1-2; D is uncertain. From germline, CDR1 is SNHLY and CDR2 FYNNEI. Trimming took off 7 bases at V and 4 bases at J, with 19 bases between the two ends. The CDR3 is 15 residues long. In nucleotides, the CDR3 is TGTGCCAGCATGTTACCGGGCCAAGTTTTCTATGGCTACACCTTC. Translation: CASMLPGQVFYGYTF.

This clonotype was observed at least ten times. V is TRBV5-4 and J is TRBJ1-3; TRBD1 agrees at 10 bases. The CDR3 contains 18 residues. CDR1 is SGHNT, CDR2 YYREEE, per germline (reference sequence). V shed 0 bases, J shed 0 bases, and the junction held 6 bases outside the gene matches. CDR3 nucleotide sequence: TGTGCCAGCAGCTTGGGGACAGGGGGAACCTACTCTGGAAACACCATATATTTT. This encodes CASSLGTGGTYSGNTIYF.

This clonotype occurred a few times. This chain connects TRBV2 to TRBJ2-7; 8 bases are shared with TRBD1. Trimming removed 6 bases from V and 3 bases from J; junction bases left unmatched: 1. Germline CDR1 and CDR2: SNHLY and FYNNEI. This CDR3 has 12 residues. The DNA of the CDR3 is TGTGCCAGCAGAGACAGGGGCTACGAGCAGTACTTC. Translating it yields CASRDRGYEQYF.

The gene calls are TRBV20-1 and TRBJ2-3, with 7 nucleotides matching TRBD2. Germline CDR1 reads DFQATT; CDR2 reads SNEGSKA (reference sequence). V shed 5 bases, J shed 1 base, and the junction held 9 bases outside the gene matches. This CDR3 spans 15 amino acids. The CDR3 spells CSAPVGREGTDTQYF. The CDR3 nucleotides read TGCAGTGCTCCCGTAGGCCGGGAGGGCACAGATACGCAGTATTTT.

This clonotype was seen only once. The CDR3 carries no conserved terminal phenylalanine or tryptophan, so it likely arises from a read error. The CDR3 reads CASSPEQGGAFL. The CDR3 DNA sequence: TGTGCCAGCAGTCCCGAACAGGGTGGGGCTTTCCTT. V is TRBV2 and J is TRBJ1-1; possibly TRBD1 for D (6 bases). Germline loops: CDR1 SNHLY, CDR2 FYNNEI. Trimming stripped 5 bases from V and 11 bases from J, with 15 bases between. This CDR3 has 12 amino acids.

This chain joins TRBV20-1 and TRBJ2-7; D remains unclear. CDR1 is DFQATT and CDR2 is SNEGSKA in the germline V gene (reference sequence). The CDR3 has 13 residues. Between the trimmed V and J ends, which lost 4 bases and 2 bases, there was a span of 12 bases. DNA of the CDR3: TGCAGTGCTAAACCCGGGTCCGCCTACGAGCAGTACTTC. Protein product: CSAKPGSAYEQYF.

This CDR3 reads CSVERQGASGYTF. As DNA, the CDR3 is TGCAGCGTTGAACGTCAGGGGGCGTCGGGCTACACCTTC. The chain uses TRBV29-1 and TRBJ1-2; 8 positions match TRBD1. The length of the CDR3 is 13 residues. With 2 bases clipped from V and 8 bases from J, the junction kept 7 bases outside the gene matches. Germline CDR1 is SQVTM and CDR2 is ANQGSEA.

This clonotype is labeled medium-sized (0.01 to 0.1%). The V and J genes are TRBV10-1 and TRBJ2-7, with 7 bases fitting TRBD2. Germline V lookup: CDR1 WNHNN, CDR2 SYGVQD (reference sequence). The CDR3 is 13 residues long. With 8 bases clipped from V and 3 bases from J, the junction kept 7 bases outside the gene matches. The CDR3 region is CASLGDYNYEQYF. The DNA for the CDR3 is TGCGCCAGCCTAGGGGACTACAACTACGAGCAGTACTTC.

This clonotype occurred once. V gene TRBV7-9 combines with J gene TRBJ1-1; the D gene is possibly TRBD1 (5 bases). Per the germline V gene, CDR1 is SEHNR and CDR2 is FQNEAQ (reference sequence). Trimming removed 4 bases from V and 5 bases from J, with 14 bases in between. The CDR3 is 14 amino acids. The CDR3 is CASSSLGGDTEAFF. The CDR3 nucleotides read TGTGCCAGCAGCTCCCTTGGAGGGGATACTGAAGCTTTCTTT.

V usage is TRBV20-1 and J usage is TRBJ1-6; 9 bases align to TRBD1. Germline loops: CDR1 DFQATT, CDR2 SNEGSKA (reference sequence). The CDR3 is made up of 13 amino acids. V trimming: 1 base; J trimming: 8 bases; junction bases outside the gene matches: 0. CDR3 sequence: CSARGTGDSPLHF. The CDR3 nucleotides read TGCAGTGCTAGAGGGACAGGGGATTCACCCCTCCACTTT.

The V and J genes are TRBV9 and TRBJ2-3, with TRBD1 as a possible D gene (5 bases). V dropped 4 bases and J dropped 6 bases, with 12 bases sitting between them. Germline lookup yields CDR1 SGDLS and CDR2 YYNGEE. The CDR3 runs to 13 residues. The chain's CDR3 is CASSQSGADTQYF. CDR3 DNA: TGTGCCAGCAGCCAAAGTGGGGCGGATACGCAGTATTTT.

This rearrangement joins TRBV2 to TRBJ1-1; no clear D. Germline V gene sequence: CDR1 SNHLY, CDR2 FYNNEI. The CDR3 contains 10 residues. The ends were cut back, 7 bases at V and 7 bases at J, with 7 bases in the middle. CDR3 in DNA: TGTGCCAGCACCACCCGTGAAGCTTTCTTT. This gives the protein CASTTREAFF.

The chain links TRBV7-3 to TRBJ2-5, with 8 bases lining up with TRBD2. The V gene's germline CDR1 is SGHTA and CDR2 FQGTGA. V trimming: 4 bases; J trimming: 4 bases; junction bases outside the gene matches: 5. The CDR3 contains 14 residues. The CDR3 coding sequence is TGTGCCAGCAGCTCCGGGGGGGACGGAGAGACCCAGTACTTC. Translation gives CASSSGGDGETQYF.

V gene TRBV19 combines with J gene TRBJ2-7; 10 bases map to TRBD2. V was pared by 6 bases and J by 3 bases, with 8 bases of the junction left unmatched. The germline V gene has CDR1 LNHDA and CDR2 SQIVND (reference sequence). The CDR3 is 15 amino acids. The CDR3 region is CASSLSGGKGYEQYF. The CDR3 bases are TGTGCCAGTAGCCTTAGCGGGGGGAAGGGCTACGAGCAGTACTTC.

For this clonotype: One junction end does not reproduce the germline sequence, and a read error may be involved. The rearrangement links TRBV29-1 to TRBJ1-1; D not certain. Germline V gene sequence: CDR1 SQVTM, CDR2 ANQGSEA. The CDR3 extends over 13 amino acids. CDR3 loop: CSVEDLISFEAFF. The CDR3 DNA is TGCAGCGTTGAAGATCTTATCAGCTTTGAAGCCTTCTTT.